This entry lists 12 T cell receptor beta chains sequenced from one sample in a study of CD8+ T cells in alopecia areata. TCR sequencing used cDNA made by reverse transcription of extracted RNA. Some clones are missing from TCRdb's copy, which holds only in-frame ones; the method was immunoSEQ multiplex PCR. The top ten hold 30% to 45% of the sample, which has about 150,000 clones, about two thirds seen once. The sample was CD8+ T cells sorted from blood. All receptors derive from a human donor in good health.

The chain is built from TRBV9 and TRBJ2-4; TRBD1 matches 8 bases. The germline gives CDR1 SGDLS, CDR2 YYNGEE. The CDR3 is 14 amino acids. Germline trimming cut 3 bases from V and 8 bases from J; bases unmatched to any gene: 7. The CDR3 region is CASSAGDRLDIQYF. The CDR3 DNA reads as TGTGCCAGCAGCGCGGGGGACAGGCTGGACATTCAGTACTTC. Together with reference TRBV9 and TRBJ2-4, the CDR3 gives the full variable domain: DSGVTQTPKHLITATGQRVTLRCSPRSGDLSVYWYQQSLDQGLQFLIQYYNGEERAKGNILERFSAQQFPDLHSELNLSSLELGDSALYFCASSAGDRLDIQYFGAGTRLSVL.

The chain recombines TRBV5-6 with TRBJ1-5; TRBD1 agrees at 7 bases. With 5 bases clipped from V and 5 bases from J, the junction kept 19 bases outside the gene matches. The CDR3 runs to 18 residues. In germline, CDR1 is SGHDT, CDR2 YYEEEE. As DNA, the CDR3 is TGTGCCAGCAGTTCCGGGACAGATGCTATATACGTGGATCAGCCCCAGCATTTT. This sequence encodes CASSSGTDAIYVDQPQHF.

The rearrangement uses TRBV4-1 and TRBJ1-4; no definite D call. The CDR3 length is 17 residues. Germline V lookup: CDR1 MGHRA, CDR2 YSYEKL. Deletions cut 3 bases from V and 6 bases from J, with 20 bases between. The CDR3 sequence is CASSQKTRALAYEKLFF. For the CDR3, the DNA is TGCGCCAGCAGCCAGAAAACGAGGGCCCTCGCCTATGAAAAACTGTTTTTT.

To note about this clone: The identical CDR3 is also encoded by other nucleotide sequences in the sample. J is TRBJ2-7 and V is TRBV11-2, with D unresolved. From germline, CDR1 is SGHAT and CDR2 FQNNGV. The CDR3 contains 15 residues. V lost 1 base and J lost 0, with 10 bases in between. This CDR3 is CASSLARTSSYEQYF. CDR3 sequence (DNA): TGTGCCAGCAGCTTAGCTCGCACGAGCTCCTACGAGCAGTACTTC. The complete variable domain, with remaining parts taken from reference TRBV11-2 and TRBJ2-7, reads EAGVAQSPRYKIIEKRQSVAFWCNPISGHATLYWYQQILGQGPKLLIQFQNNGVVDDSQLPKDRFSAERLKGVDSTLKIQPAKLEDSAVYLCASSLARTSSYEQYFGPGTRLTVT.

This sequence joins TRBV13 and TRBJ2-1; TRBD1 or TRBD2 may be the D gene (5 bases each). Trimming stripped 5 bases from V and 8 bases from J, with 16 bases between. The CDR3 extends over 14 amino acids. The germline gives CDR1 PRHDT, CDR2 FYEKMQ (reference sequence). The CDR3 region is CASSHLDEGHEQFF. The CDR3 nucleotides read TGTGCCAGCAGCCACCTCGACGAGGGGCATGAGCAGTTCTTC.

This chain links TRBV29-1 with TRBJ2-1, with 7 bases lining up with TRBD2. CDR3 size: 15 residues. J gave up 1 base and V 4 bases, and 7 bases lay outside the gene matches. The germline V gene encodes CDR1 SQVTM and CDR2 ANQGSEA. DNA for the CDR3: TGCAGCGTTGCGGCTAGCGGACTTTCCTACAATGAGCAGTTCTTC. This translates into CSVAASGLSYNEQFF.

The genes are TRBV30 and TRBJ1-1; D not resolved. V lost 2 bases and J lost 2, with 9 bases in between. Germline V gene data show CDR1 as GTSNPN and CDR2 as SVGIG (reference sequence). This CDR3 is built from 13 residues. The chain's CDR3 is CAWSPAGNTEAFF. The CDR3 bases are TGTGCCTGGAGTCCTGCCGGAAACACTGAAGCTTTCTTT. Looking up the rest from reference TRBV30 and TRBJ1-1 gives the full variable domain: SQTIHQWPATLVQPVGSPLSLECTVEGTSNPNLYWYRQAAGRGLQLLFYSVGIGQISSEVPQNLSASRPQDRQFILSSKKLLLSDSGFYLCAWSPAGNTEAFFGQGTRLTVV.

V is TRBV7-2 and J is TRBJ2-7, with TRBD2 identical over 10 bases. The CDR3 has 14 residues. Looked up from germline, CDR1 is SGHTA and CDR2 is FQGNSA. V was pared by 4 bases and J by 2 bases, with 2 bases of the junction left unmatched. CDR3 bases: TGTGCCAGCAGCTGGACTAGCGGTACCTACGAGCAGTACTTC. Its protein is CASSWTSGTYEQYF.

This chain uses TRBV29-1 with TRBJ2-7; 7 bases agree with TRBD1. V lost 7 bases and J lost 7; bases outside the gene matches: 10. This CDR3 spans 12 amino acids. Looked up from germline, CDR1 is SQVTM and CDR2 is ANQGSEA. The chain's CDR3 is CSGLGQDGEQYF. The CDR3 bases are TGCAGCGGGCTCGGACAGGACGGGGAGCAGTACTTC.

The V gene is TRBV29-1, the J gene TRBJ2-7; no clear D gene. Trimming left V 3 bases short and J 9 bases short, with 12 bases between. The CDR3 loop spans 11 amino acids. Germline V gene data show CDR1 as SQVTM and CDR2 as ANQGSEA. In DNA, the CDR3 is TGCAGCGTTGAGGGCAGGTCCAGGCAGTACTTC. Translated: CSVEGRSRQYF.

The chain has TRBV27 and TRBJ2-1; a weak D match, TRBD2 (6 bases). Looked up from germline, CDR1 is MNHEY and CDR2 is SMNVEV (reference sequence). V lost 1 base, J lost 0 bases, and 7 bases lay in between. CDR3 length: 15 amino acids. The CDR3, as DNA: TGTGCCAGCAGTTTATTCGGGGGCTCCTACAATGAGCAGTTCTTC. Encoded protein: CASSLFGGSYNEQFF.

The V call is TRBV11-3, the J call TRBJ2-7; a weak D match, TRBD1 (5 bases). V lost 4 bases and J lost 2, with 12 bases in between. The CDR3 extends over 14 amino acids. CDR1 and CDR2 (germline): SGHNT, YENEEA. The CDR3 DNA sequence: TGTGCCAGCAGCTCTGACAGCTATCCCTACGAGCAGTACTTC. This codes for CASSSDSYPYEQYF.